What follows describes a single T cell receptor (beta chain). The data were obtained in a study of blood T cell repertoires in COVID-19. Only in-frame clones appear in the TCRdb table, and some are missing; sequencing was by immunoSEQ multiplex PCR. The sample has 110,000 or so clones, roughly 76% seen once; the top ten hold over 9.5%. The ends were cut back, 6 bases at V and 0 bases at J, with 14 bases in the middle. Germline lookup yields CDR1 MNHEY and CDR2 SMNVEV (reference sequence). The CDR3 is 16 residues long. Input material: peripheral blood. This sequence joins TRBV27 and TRBJ1-4, with D maybe TRBD1 (6 bases). The TCR originated in a human donor in a cohort sampled during active COVID-19. The CDR3: CASRPGGGATNEKLFF. CDR3 DNA sequence: TGTGCCAGCAGGCCGGGCGGGGGCGCAACTAATGAAAAACTGTTTTTT.